This T cell receptor beta chain originates from a study of blood T cell repertoires in COVID-19. Whole-study context: The cDNA or gDNA used as material had been derived from T cells, B-cell-depleted T cells, or PBMCs.

The CDR3 is 16 amino acids. The ends were cut back, 8 bases at V and 1 base at J, with 17 bases in the middle. Germline CDR1 and CDR2: SEHNR and FQNEAQ (reference sequence). Original methodology: Quantification of nucleated cells was approximated via reference gene primer amplification. Sequenced by immunoSEQ multiplex PCR; TCRdb stores in-frame clones only, minus some. The V and J calls and the clone size are those of that table, but D and trimming were determined from the DNA. Counted here are 210,000 or so clones, around 82% occurring once; the ten biggest clones make up roughly 4.5%. Sequenced sample: PBMCs or T cells enriched from blood (not recorded which). This clonotype was sampled from a man in his thirties or forties with acute COVID-19. The J gene is TRBJ1-4, the V gene TRBV7-9; D not certain. CDR3 protein: CASGWVRRGTNEKLFF. Here the CDR3 DNA reads TGTGCCAGCGGCTGGGTCAGACGAGGAACTAATGAAAAACTGTTTTTT. Full variable domain (missing parts from reference TRBV7-9 and TRBJ1-4): DTGVSQNPRHKITKRGQNVTFRCDPISEHNRLYWYRQTLGQGPEFLTYFQNEAQLEKSRLLSDRFSAERPKGSFSTLEIQRTEQGDSAMYLCASGWVRRGTNEKLFFGSGTQLSVL.